These 31 T cell receptor beta chains came from one sample sequenced in a study of Graves' ophthalmopathy and Graves' hyperthyroidism. Researchers took RNA transcripts and amplified TCR beta CDR3 regions from them. In the first round, RT-PCR was carried out with HTBI primers, and a multiplex PCR formed the second round. MiXCR, run by TCRdb on the multiplex PCR reads, gives a single entry per CDR3 protein. The data contain almost 400,000 distinct CDR3 sequences, around 17% of them singletons. Material: peripheral blood. The receptors shown here come from a woman between 18 and 30 years old with Graves' ophthalmopathy.

This clonotype was seen ten or more times. V and J are TRBV2 and TRBJ2-7; 9 bases map to TRBD2. The CDR3 extends over 14 amino acids. Germline V lookup: CDR1 SNHLY, CDR2 FYNNEI. Trimming took 6 bases from V and 3 from J; bases not matched to a gene: 6. In nucleotides, the CDR3 is TGTGCCAGCAGGGACCTAGCGGGGAACTACGAGCAGTACTTC. It specifies CASRDLAGNYEQYF.

This clonotype has ten or more counts. V usage is TRBV6-6 and J usage is TRBJ2-4; D remains ambiguous. Germline loops: CDR1 MNHNY, CDR2 SVGAGI (reference sequence). V was pared by 6 bases and J by 1 base, with 13 bases between. This CDR3 region has 15 residues. The CDR3 DNA is TGTGCCAGCAGGCCCAAAAGGGCTGCCAAAAACATTCAGTACTTC. Its translation is CASRPKRAAKNIQYF.

This clonotype was seen at least ten times. The genes are TRBV24-1 and TRBJ2-7; 10 bases align to TRBD1. The J segment lost 4 bases and the V segment lost 6 bases, leaving 5 bases of the junction unmatched. Germline V CDR1 and CDR2: KGHDR, SFDVKD. This CDR3 comprises 14 residues. This CDR3 reads CATSLGQGKYEQYF. The CDR3 DNA is TGTGCCACCAGTCTGGGACAGGGGAAGTACGAGCAGTACTTC.

At least ten counts were recorded for this clonotype. A read error may be the cause here, since a much bigger clone is one base away. The genes are TRBV12-3 or TRBV12-4 and TRBJ2-5; perhaps TRBD1 as D (6 bases). The CDR3 runs to 13 residues. The CDR3 nucleotides read TGTGCCAGCAGTCCCAGGGGCCAAGAGGCCCAGTACTTC. Translated: CASSPRGQEAQYF.

This clonotype appeared a few times. This chain connects TRBV30 to TRBJ2-7, with 10 nucleotides matching TRBD1. Germline values: CDR1 GTSNPN, CDR2 SVGIG (reference sequence). Trimming took 5 bases from V and 6 from J; bases not matched to a gene: 7. This CDR3 is 13 amino acids long. CDR3 amino acids: CAWGQGGSGEQYF. Here the CDR3 DNA reads TGTGCCTGGGGACAGGGGGGTTCGGGCGAGCAGTACTTC.

This clonotype was detected ten times or more. This sequence joins TRBV6-5 and TRBJ2-5, with TRBD2 matching over 10 bases. Per germline, CDR1 MNHEY and CDR2 SVGAGI. This CDR3 is built from 17 residues. Trimming at V came to 4 bases and at J to 5 bases, leaving 13 bases not matched to a gene. The CDR3 sequence: CASSSAVLAGREETQYF. The DNA for the CDR3 is TGTGCCAGCAGTTCAGCGGTACTAGCGGGAAGGGAGGAGACCCAGTACTTC.

This clonotype showed up just a few times. The chain has TRBV3-1 and TRBJ2-6, with D tentatively TRBD1 (6 bases). Trimming removed 4 bases from V and 1 base from J, with 23 bases in between. The CDR3 has 20 residues. Looked up from germline, CDR1 is LGHDT and CDR2 is YNNKEL (reference sequence). The CDR3 nucleotides are TGTGCCAGCAGCCCAAAGGGTGTAGTCAGGGGCTCGTCTGGGGCCAACGTCCTGACTTTC. As protein: CASSPKGVVRGSSGANVLTF.

The V call is TRBV12-3 or TRBV12-4, the J call TRBJ2-2, with D possibly matching TRBD1 (6 bases). The CDR3 covers 16 residues. V shed 2 bases and J shed 0 bases, with 10 bases lying between them. CDR3 amino acids: CASSLSGHANTGELFF. CDR3 in DNA: TGTGCCAGCAGTTTATCGGGACACGCGAACACCGGGGAGCTGTTTTTT.

This clonotype was seen at least ten times. CDR3 coding DNA: TGTGCCAGCAGCTTACTAGCGGGAGGTCCCAAGTACTTC. Translated: CASSLLAGGPKYF. The chain has TRBV7-3 and TRBJ2-5, with 11 bases matching TRBD2. This CDR3 comprises 13 residues. The V gene end was trimmed by 2 bases and the J gene end by 12 bases; junction bases not matched to a gene: 5. CDR1 is SGHTA, CDR2 FQGTGA, per germline.

The sample holds many counts of this clonotype. The chain carries TRBV7-9 and TRBJ2-7; 8 positions agree with TRBD2. This CDR3 is 15 amino acids long. CDR1 and CDR2 (germline): SEHNR, FQNEAQ (reference sequence). V shed 4 bases and J 3 bases; nucleotides not matched to a gene: 8. The CDR3 region is CASSSTTSGIYEQYF. The CDR3 DNA follows: TGTGCCAGCAGCTCCACCACTAGCGGAATCTACGAGCAGTACTTC.

This clonotype was found a few times. At one boundary the junction diverges from the germline segment, which might be a read error. V usage is TRBV7-9 and J usage is TRBJ2-7; 8 bases match TRBD2. The CDR3 contains 15 residues. CDR1 is SEHNR and CDR2 is FQNEAQ in the germline V gene (reference sequence). The CDR3 nucleotides are TGTGTCAGCAGCTCTCTGACTAGCGCAGACTACGAGCAGTACTTC. Translated, it gives CVSSSLTSADYEQYF.

This clonotype was found many times. The rearrangement joins TRBV4-2 to TRBJ1-1; D is perhaps TRBD1 (5 bases). CDR1 LGHNA and CDR2 YNFKEQ come from the germline V gene. The CDR3 is 16 residues long. Trimming removed 1 base at V and 2 bases at J, with 14 bases between. The CDR3 DNA sequence: TGTGCCAGCAGCCAAGCCCTGGGGGGGGGAAACACTGAAGCTTTCTTT. The encoded protein is CASSQALGGGNTEAFF.

This clonotype was observed a few times. The chain recombines TRBV12-3 or TRBV12-4 with TRBJ1-6; D is perhaps TRBD1 (5 bases). The CDR3 has 16 residues. Trimming cost V 7 bases and J 1 base, with 14 bases left between them. As DNA, the CDR3 is TGTGCCAGCACCCGGGGGGGGTGGTCCTATAATTCACCCCTCCACTTT. Translating gives CASTRGGWSYNSPLHF.

This clonotype was recorded many times. The CDR3 sequence: CASSSDRTGVGETQYF. In nucleotides, the CDR3 is TGTGCCAGCAGCTCAGATCGGACAGGTGTAGGGGAGACCCAGTACTTC. The gene calls are TRBV27 and TRBJ2-5, with 7 bases matching TRBD1. Germline loops: CDR1 MNHEY, CDR2 SMNVEV (reference sequence). The CDR3 contains 16 residues. J lost 5 bases, V lost 6 bases, and 15 bases had no gene match.

This clonotype was counted ten times or more. This sequence joins TRBV28 and TRBJ1-2; TRBD1 aligns across 7 bases. Losses at the gene ends were 5 bases for V and 4 bases for J; bases not matched to a gene: 13. Germline-derived CDR1 and CDR2 are MDHEN and SYDVKM. This CDR3 region has 16 residues. Written as DNA, the CDR3 is TGTGCCAGCAGTATGGGACAGCTCTCTACTCTCTATGGCTACACCTTC. Residues: CASSMGQLSTLYGYTF.

This clonotype has ten or more counts. V usage is TRBV27 and J usage is TRBJ2-7; D ambiguous. Germline assignment: CDR1 MNHEY and CDR2 SMNVEV (reference sequence). Trimming took off 5 bases at V and 5 bases at J, with 10 bases between the two ends. The CDR3 runs to 12 residues. CDR3 nucleotides: TGTGCCAGCAGTCCCTCCGGTAACGAGCAGTACTTC. Encoded protein: CASSPSGNEQYF.

The rearrangement uses TRBV24-1 and TRBJ2-5; D is perhaps TRBD1 or TRBD2 (5 bases each). The V and J ends lost 3 bases and 5 bases respectively, with 12 bases between them. The germline CDR1 and CDR2 sequences are KGHDR and SFDVKD. The CDR3 runs 14 residues. CDR3 sequence (DNA): TGTGCCACCAGTGATGGCCAGGGCGGGGAGACCCAGTACTTC. Its translation: CATSDGQGGETQYF.

This clonotype was picked up many times. This chain connects TRBV25-1 to TRBJ1-1, with D perhaps matching TRBD1 (6 bases). The CDR3 runs 20 residues. Germline CDR1 and CDR2: MGHDK and SYGVNS. Trimming took off 6 bases at V and 0 bases at J, with 29 bases between the two ends. This CDR3 reads CASSRTWAPGHQELNTEAFF. CDR3 in DNA: TGTGCCAGCAGCCGTACATGGGCTCCGGGACACCAAGAATTGAACACTGAAGCTTTCTTT.

Ten or more counts support this clonotype. The gene calls are TRBV11-1 and TRBJ2-7; D is perhaps TRBD1 or TRBD2 (6 bases each). This CDR3 has 12 amino acids. Trimming took off 8 bases at V and 7 bases at J, with 15 bases between the two ends. Germline CDR1 is SGHAT and CDR2 is FQDESV (reference sequence). The CDR3 loop reads CASGSGAEEQYF. The CDR3 bases are TGTGCCAGCGGCTCGGGGGCGGAAGAGCAGTACTTC.

This clonotype was detected only a few times. The chain couples TRBV7-2 to TRBJ2-5; 11 bases are a match to TRBD1. The CDR3 has 15 residues. Trimming cost V 1 base and J 4 bases; bases outside gene matches: 2. Germline CDR1 reads SGHTA; CDR2 reads FQGNSA. Here the CDR3 DNA reads TGTGCCAGCAGCTTAGTAGGGACAGGGGGAGAGACCCAGTACTTC. This encodes CASSLVGTGGETQYF.

This clonotype was detected ten times or more. The gene calls are TRBV18 and TRBJ1-1; 9 nucleotides line up with TRBD1. CDR1 KGHSH and CDR2 LQKENI come from the germline V gene. V lost 4 bases, J lost 3 bases, and 15 bases stayed unmatched. The CDR3 runs to 18 residues. The DNA of the CDR3 is TGTGCCAGCTCACAACTACCGGGACAGGGTAGTGGGGACACTGAAGCTTTCTTT. This codes for CASSQLPGQGSGDTEAFF.

The V and J genes are TRBV7-2 and TRBJ2-2; D not certain. Trimming removed 0 bases at V and 7 bases at J, with 9 bases between. The CDR3 covers 14 residues. Germline CDR1 and CDR2: SGHTA and FQGNSA. The DNA of the CDR3 is TGTGCCAGCAGCTTAGCTCTCCGGAACGGGGAGCTGTTTTTT. Protein sequence: CASSLALRNGELFF.

J is TRBJ1-1 and V is TRBV12-3 or TRBV12-4; TRBD1 aligns across 9 bases. V dropped 3 bases and J dropped 5; count of bases not matched to a gene: 4. The CDR3 is made up of 14 amino acids. CDR3 nucleotide sequence: TGTGCCAGCAGTTTCGACAGGGGGTTTACTGAAGCTTTCTTT. It encodes CASSFDRGFTEAFF.

The sample holds many counts of this clonotype. Here the CDR3 reads CASSLASGGYYEQYF. CDR3 coding DNA: TGTGCCAGCAGCTTGGCTAGCGGGGGATACTACGAGCAGTACTTC. V usage is TRBV5-6 and J usage is TRBJ2-7; 10 nucleotides match TRBD2. The ends lost 0 bases at V and 3 bases at J; junction bases unmatched: 3. Germline lookup yields CDR1 SGHDT and CDR2 YYEEEE. This CDR3 spans 15 amino acids.

This clonotype was seen repeatedly, ten times or more. V gene TRBV14 combines with J gene TRBJ1-1; tentative D call: TRBD1 (5 bases). The germline V gene has CDR1 SGHDN and CDR2 FVKESK. The V gene lost 1 base and the J gene lost 4 bases, with 10 bases spanning the gap. CDR3 length: 14 residues. This CDR3 is CASSQVLGGTEAFF. The DNA of the CDR3 is TGTGCCAGCAGCCAAGTTCTGGGGGGCACTGAAGCTTTCTTT.

The table lists this clonotype with many counts. This sequence joins TRBV7-2 and TRBJ2-7; TRBD2 matches at 13 bases. Germline V gene data show CDR1 as SGHTA and CDR2 as FQGNSA. V was pared by 4 bases and J by 5 bases, with 8 bases of the junction left unmatched. CDR3 length: 16 residues. CDR3 in amino acids: CASSSGLAGDYDEQYF. The CDR3 coding sequence is TGTGCCAGCAGCTCAGGACTAGCGGGAGATTACGACGAGCAGTACTTC.

This clonotype was recorded many times. This chain links TRBV3-1 with TRBJ1-1, with D uncertain. V was pared by 2 bases and J by 3 bases, with 7 bases between. Germline CDR1 and CDR2: LGHDT and YNNKEL (reference sequence). The CDR3 spans 13 residues. The CDR3 DNA sequence: TGTGCCAGCAGCCAACTTGCTTACACTGAAGCTTTCTTT. Translated: CASSQLAYTEAFF.

This clonotype appeared many times. CDR3 nucleotide sequence: TGTGCCAGCAGCCGGGGAGGGGGCAGGGGGCTTTCCTACGAGCAGTACTTC. It codes for CASSRGGGRGLSYEQYF. This rearrangement joins TRBV3-1 to TRBJ2-7; possible D gene TRBD1, 8 bases. This CDR3 comprises 17 residues. The germline gives CDR1 LGHDT, CDR2 YNNKEL (reference sequence). The V gene lost 4 bases and the J gene lost 1 base, with 20 bases spanning the gap.

This clonotype showed up many times. The V call is TRBV27, the J call TRBJ1-5; TRBD1 is a possible D gene (5 bases). V was shortened by 3 bases and J by 2 bases, with 8 bases between the two germline ends. CDR3 length: 14 amino acids. Per the germline V gene, CDR1 is MNHEY and CDR2 is SMNVEV (reference sequence). The CDR3 loop reads CASSFLGGNQPQHF. The CDR3 region has the DNA TGTGCCAGCAGTTTTTTGGGGGGCAATCAGCCCCAGCATTTT.

In this sample, this clonotype turned up many times. The chain couples TRBV4-2 to TRBJ1-3; 7 nucleotides match TRBD1. The germline CDR1 and CDR2 sequences are LGHNA and YNFKEQ. The CDR3 is 20 amino acids. J lost 0 bases, V lost 2 bases, and 16 bases had no gene match. The chain's CDR3 is CASSQSGRQGLTLSGNTIYF. CDR3 bases: TGTGCCAGCAGCCAAAGTGGGAGACAGGGCTTGACTCTCTCTGGAAACACCATATATTTT.

This clonotype was found many times. The V gene is TRBV15, the J gene TRBJ2-7; no reliable D call. This CDR3 region has 13 residues. V was pared by 0 bases and J by 6 bases, with 9 bases between. CDR1 and CDR2 (germline): LNHNV, YYDKDF (reference sequence). The CDR3 protein is CATSREDFGEQYF. CDR3 in DNA: TGTGCCACCAGCAGAGAAGATTTCGGCGAGCAGTACTTC.